Listed below are T cell receptor beta chains from one sample, sequenced in a study of cytomegalovirus exposure and HLA in healthy donors. Only in-frame clones appear in the TCRdb table, and some are missing; sequencing was by immunoSEQ multiplex PCR. The data show some 120,000 clones, roughly 70% seen once. Sequencing was done on a sample of PBMCs. All receptors derive from a man aged 35 to 55 in good health and CMV-seropositive. The CDR3 runs from the conserved cysteine through the conserved F or W. The order of the fields is clone size, D gene, J gene, V gene, CDR3 DNA, CDR3 protein. The D gene is left open where the match is weak. Size tells how often a clone was seen (once, few, many) or the class of an expanded clone, and some rows leave it out.

.,TRBD2,TRBJ2-7,TRBV19,TGTGCCAGTAGTATGCTAGCGGGGGGCCGGTACGAGCAGTACTTC,CASSMLAGGRYEQYF
.,TRBD1,TRBJ1-4,TRBV4-1,TGCGCCAGCAGCCAAGTTCGGGACAGGGGAAATGAAAAACTGTTTTTT,CASSQVRDRGNEKLFF
few,TRBD1,TRBJ2-4,TRBV10-2,TGCGCCAGCAGTGAGTCTGCAGGGGGCCCCAAAAACATTCAGTACTTC,CASSESAGGPKNIQYF
.,.,TRBJ2-7,TRBV19,TGTGCCAGTAGTCGCGGGATCTCCTACGAGCAGTACTTC,CASSRGISYEQYF
.,TRBD1,TRBJ1-5,TRBV10-3,TGTGCCATCAGTGACCCGACAGGGAGCAATCAGCCCCAGCATTTT,CAISDPTGSNQPQHF
.,TRBD2,TRBJ2-2,TRBV27,TGTGCCAGCAGTTTAGCACTAGCGGGAAACACCGGGGAGCTGTTTTTT,CASSLALAGNTGELFF
.,.,TRBJ1-6,TRBV7-9,TGTGCCAGCAGCTTAGGGCTGATGGGAGAAGCTTCACCCCTCCACTTT,CASSLGLMGEASPLHF
.,TRBD1,TRBJ1-2,TRBV2,TGTGCCAGCAGTTCTGACAGGGGGCAGATTGAAGGCTACACCTTC,CASSSDRGQIEGYTF
.,TRBD1,TRBJ1-2,TRBV9,TGTGCCAGCAGCGCGCAGATACAGGGGGCGAAACCCTATGGCTACACCTTC,CASSAQIQGAKPYGYTF
.,TRBD1,TRBJ1-5,TRBV7-6,TGTGCCAGCAGCGGTAGTCCGGGACAGGGTTTCGGAAGAGGCAATCAGCCCCAGCATTTT,CASSGSPGQGFGRGNQPQHF
few,.,TRBJ2-5,TRBV7-6,TGTGCCCGCCCTGGCTGCGGGTGGGAGACCCAGTACTTC,CARPGCGWETQYF
.,.,TRBJ2-1,TRBV7-9,TGTGCCAGCAGCTTAGCTGTATGGGAGAATGAGCAGTTCTTC,CASSLAVWENEQFF
.,TRBD1,TRBJ1-5,TRBV19,TGTGCCAGTAGTAGGACAGGGCGATCTAATCAGCCCCAGCATTTT,CASSRTGRSNQPQHF
.,.,TRBJ2-7,TRBV4-1,TGCGCCAGCAGCCAAGCTCCAGCGGGTACCTACGAGCAGTACTTC,CASSQAPAGTYEQYF
.,.,TRBJ2-1,TRBV29-1,TGCAGCGTTGGCCCTAGGAATGAGCAGTTCTTC,CSVGPRNEQFF
few,.,TRBJ2-1,TRBV7-9,TGTGCCAGCAGCTTAAGGCGGATTGAGCAGTTCTTC,CASSLRRIEQFF
.,.,TRBJ2-7,TRBV6-5,TGTGCCAGCAGCCCCCTCACCGGGTCCTACGAGCAGTACTTC,CASSPLTGSYEQYF
.,TRBD1,TRBJ1-1,TRBV10-3,TGTGCCATCAGTGGGGCAGGGGGCAACACTGAAGCTTTCTTT,CAISGAGGNTEAFF
.,.,TRBJ2-1,TRBV29-1,TGCAGCGTTGGGAGGGCAAGCTCCTACAATGAGCAGTTCTTC,CSVGRASSYNEQFF
.,.,TRBJ2-7,TRBV4-1,TGCGCCAGCAGCCAAGAGACGCAGGGAAGACCCTACGAGCAGTACTTC,CASSQETQGRPYEQYF
.,.,TRBJ1-6,TRBV9,TGTGCCAGCAGCGGAGGAGGCAACCGCTTTTCACCCCTCCACTTT,CASSGGGNRFSPLHF
few,.,TRBJ2-6,TRBV27,TGTGCCAGCAGTTTATATTACAGGGCAAGTGGGGCCAACGTCCTGACTTTC,CASSLYYRASGANVLTF
few,.,TRBJ1-4,TRBV7-9,TGTTCCAGCAGCTTAGGAGGTGTCTCTAATGAAAAACTGTTTTTT,CSSSLGGVSNEKLFF
few,.,TRBJ1-1,TRBV5-1,TGCGCCAGCAGCTCCAGGGATTGGTACACTGAAGCTTTCTTT,CASSSRDWYTEAFF
.,.,TRBJ2-7,TRBV5-1,TGCGCCAGCAGCTTGAACAGAGACTACGAGCAGTACTTC,CASSLNRDYEQYF
.,.,TRBJ2-1,TRBV20-1,TGCAGTGCTCTTGAGAATGAGCAGTTCTTC,CSALENEQFF
.,.,TRBJ1-4,TRBV19,TGTGCCAGTAGTATAGATACCAGATCTAATGAAAAACTGTTTTTT,CASSIDTRSNEKLFF
few,TRBD1,TRBJ1-3,TRBV6-1,TGTGCCAGCAGGGACAGGGCTGGAAACACCATATATTTT,CASRDRAGNTIYF
.,.,TRBJ2-5,TRBV4-1,TGCGCCAGCAGCCAAATCGTGGGAGGAGAGACCCAGTACTTC,CASSQIVGGETQYF
few,TRBD1,TRBJ1-5,TRBV2,TGTGCCAGCACTAGGGACAGGGGGACGAGCAATCAGCCCCAGCATTTT,CASTRDRGTSNQPQHF
.,TRBD2,TRBJ2-1,TRBV27,TGTGCCAGCAGTTTATCTCCCGTTTGGGTTAGCGGGAGGGCCAGTAATGAGCAGTTCTTC,CASSLSPVWVSGRASNEQFF
few,.,TRBJ2-4,TRBV29-1,TGCAGCGTTAGGACAACCCTAGCCAAAAACATTCAGTACTTC,CSVRTTLAKNIQYF
.,.,TRBJ2-7,TRBV27,TGTGCCAGCGGGGGATTGGGGACTCAAATGGACGAGCAGTACTTC,CASGGLGTQMDEQYF
.,TRBD1,TRBJ1-4,TRBV5-1,TGCGCCAGCAGCTCAGGACAGGGGATGGCTGCGAATGAAAAACTGTTTTTT,CASSSGQGMAANEKLFF
.,.,TRBJ2-7,TRBV7-2,TGTGCCAGCAGCATGAATCGGGACGAGCAGTACTTC,CASSMNRDEQYF
.,.,TRBJ1-6,TRBV5-8,TGTGCCAGCAGCGTGGAACGCGGGAAGCTAGCTCCAAATTCACCCCTCCACTTT,CASSVERGKLAPNSPLHF
once,TRBD1,TRBJ1-2,TRBV27,TGTGCCAGCAGTTTACAGACAGGGGCGCGCTATGGCTACACCTTC,CASSLQTGARYGYTF
few,.,TRBJ2-7,TRBV2,TGTGCCAGCAGTGAACAGGGGCTGAACGAGCAGTACTTC,CASSEQGLNEQYF
.,.,TRBJ1-2,TRBV9,TGTGCCAGCAGCGTAGCCCCGGTTAGTGAAGGACCCGCGGGTGGCTACACCTTC,CASSVAPVSEGPAGGYTF
.,TRBD1,TRBJ2-1,TRBV11-3,TGTGCCAGCAGCTCAATACGACAGGGAAGCAATGAGCAGTTCTTC,CASSSIRQGSNEQFF
few,TRBD1,TRBJ1-2,TRBV29-1,TGCAGCGTTGAAGTCCGAGGGGGCGGAGGTGGCTACACCTTC,CSVEVRGGGGGYTF
.,TRBD1,TRBJ1-5,TRBV4-1,TGCGCCAGCAGCCCCCAGGACAGGCCCTCCGGATCCCAGCATTTT,CASSPQDRPSGSQHF
few,TRBD1,TRBJ2-7,TRBV25-1,TGTGCCACAGCACAGGGGGCCTACGAGCAGTACTTC,CATAQGAYEQYF
few,TRBD2,TRBJ2-2,TRBV28,TGTGCCAGCAGTTTATGGGGGACTAGCGGCGGGGAGCTGTTTTTT,CASSLWGTSGGELFF
.,TRBD1,TRBJ1-2,TRBV9,TGTGCCAGCAGTGACTCACAGGGGGCGGGGGGCTACACCTTC,CASSDSQGAGGYTF